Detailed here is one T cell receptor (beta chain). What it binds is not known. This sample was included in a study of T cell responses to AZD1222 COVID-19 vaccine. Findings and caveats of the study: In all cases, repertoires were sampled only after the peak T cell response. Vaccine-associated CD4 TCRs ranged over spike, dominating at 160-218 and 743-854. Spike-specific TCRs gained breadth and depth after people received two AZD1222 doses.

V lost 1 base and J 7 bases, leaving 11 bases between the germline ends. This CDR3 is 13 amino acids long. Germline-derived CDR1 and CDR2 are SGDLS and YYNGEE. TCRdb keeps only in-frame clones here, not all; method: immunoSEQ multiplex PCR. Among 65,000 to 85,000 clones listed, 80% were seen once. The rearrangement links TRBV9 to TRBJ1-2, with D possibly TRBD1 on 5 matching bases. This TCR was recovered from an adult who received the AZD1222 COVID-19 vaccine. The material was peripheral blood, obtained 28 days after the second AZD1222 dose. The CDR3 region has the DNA TGTGCCAGCAGCGTAACCTCAGGGTCTGGCTACACCTTC. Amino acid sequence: CASSVTSGSGYTF.